The entry below describes one T cell receptor beta chain. Its target is not known. A much larger clone differs from this one at a single base, so this may be a read error. From the reads, TCRdb called clonotypes with MiXCR, one entry per CDR3 protein. This sample has around 630,000 distinct CDR3 sequences, with approximately 25% found just once. V was cut by 6 bases and J by 6 bases, with 14 bases left in between. Germline CDR1 reads MDHEN; CDR2 reads SYDVKM. This CDR3 spans 13 amino acids. These data come from a study of T cell repertoires in cytomegalovirus infection. Looking at the study overall: Matching HLA type and CMV infection were both indicated by public TCR beta signatures.

Findings of the study overall: Across the ex vivo response, the dominant clonotypes were HLA-C-restricted CMV-specific TCR beta clonotypes. The study identified carriers of CMV plus the relevant HLA from cumulative public TCR beta family frequency.

The TCR comes from a human donor in good health (CMV status not recorded). Some clones in this sample may be carry-over from other donors' samples. Sequenced: CD8+ T cells from PBMCs. The chain is built from TRBV28 and TRBJ1-2; unclear D gene. This chain's CDR3 is CASSKLPTNGYTF. For the CDR3, the DNA is TGTGCCAGCAGCAAGCTACCGACAAATGGCTACACCTTC.